The source of this T cell receptor (beta chain) is a study of T cell responses to AZD1222 COVID-19 vaccine. Points on this clone: The antigen is unknown.

Recipients boosted at about 4 weeks or about 12 weeks are pooled. The CDR3 contains 19 residues. Study-level findings and limits: Spike-specific TCR breadth rose after two AZD1222 doses, and depth rose as well.

Libraries were prepared by immunoSEQ multiplex PCR; TCRdb keeps only in-frame clonotypes and omits some of them. The sample has approximately 150,000 clones, about nine tenths seen once. The chain is built from TRBV21-1 and TRBJ2-6; TRBD1 is taken as the D call from the table, unchecked against the DNA. TRBV21-1 is termed a pseudogene. The TCR comes from an adult who received the AZD1222 COVID-19 vaccine. Sequencing was performed on peripheral blood, taken 28 days after the second AZD1222 dose. The CDR3 here is CASSKEGRGASSGANVLTF. CDR3 bases: TGTGCCAGCAGCAAAGAGGGCAGGGGCGCTTCCTCTGGGGCCAACGTCCTGACTTTC.